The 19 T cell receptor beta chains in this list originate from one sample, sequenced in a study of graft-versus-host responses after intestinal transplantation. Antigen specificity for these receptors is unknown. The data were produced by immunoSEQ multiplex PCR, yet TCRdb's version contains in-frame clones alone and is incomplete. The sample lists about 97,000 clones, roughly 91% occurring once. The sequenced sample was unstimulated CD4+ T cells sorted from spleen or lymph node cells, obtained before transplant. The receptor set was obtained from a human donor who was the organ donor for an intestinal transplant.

The CDR3: CASSKYYGYTF. CDR3 bases: TGTGCCAGCAGCAAATACTATGGCTACACCTTC. The rearrangement uses TRBV2 and TRBJ1-2; D is undetermined. CDR1 is SNHLY, CDR2 FYNNEI, per germline. Trimming cost V 6 bases and J 3 bases, with 5 bases left between them. The CDR3 loop spans 11 amino acids.

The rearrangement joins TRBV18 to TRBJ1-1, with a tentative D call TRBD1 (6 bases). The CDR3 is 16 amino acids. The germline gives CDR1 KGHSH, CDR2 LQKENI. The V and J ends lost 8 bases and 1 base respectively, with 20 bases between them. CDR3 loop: CASQLTMGASNTEAFF. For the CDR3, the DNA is TGTGCCAGCCAGCTCACCATGGGGGCGTCGAACACTGAAGCTTTCTTT. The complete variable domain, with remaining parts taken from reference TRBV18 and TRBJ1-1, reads NAGVMQNPRHLVRRRGQEARLRCSPMKGHSHVYWYRQLPEEGLKFMVYLQKENIIDESGMPKERFSAEFPKEGPSILRIQQVVRGDSAAYFCASQLTMGASNTEAFFGQGTRLTVV.

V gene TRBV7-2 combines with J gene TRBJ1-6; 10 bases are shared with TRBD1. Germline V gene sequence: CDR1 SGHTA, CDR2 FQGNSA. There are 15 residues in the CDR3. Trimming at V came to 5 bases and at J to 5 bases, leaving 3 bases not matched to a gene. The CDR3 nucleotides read TGTGCCAGCAGCGGACAGGGGGGAGATAATTCACCCCTCCACTTT. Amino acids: CASSGQGGDNSPLHF.

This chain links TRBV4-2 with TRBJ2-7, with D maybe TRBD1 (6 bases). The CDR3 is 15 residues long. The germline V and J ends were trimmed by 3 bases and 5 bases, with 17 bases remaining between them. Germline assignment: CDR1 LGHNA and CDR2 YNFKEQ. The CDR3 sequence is CASSHSDRLDDEQYF. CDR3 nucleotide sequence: TGTGCCAGCAGCCACAGTGACAGGTTGGATGACGAGCAGTACTTC.

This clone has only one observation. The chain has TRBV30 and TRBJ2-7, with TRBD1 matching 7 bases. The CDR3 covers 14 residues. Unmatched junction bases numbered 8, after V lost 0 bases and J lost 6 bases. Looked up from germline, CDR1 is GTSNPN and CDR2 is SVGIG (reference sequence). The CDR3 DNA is TGTGCCTGGAGTGTACTACAGGGGATCGGCGAGCAGTACTTC. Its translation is CAWSVLQGIGEQYF.

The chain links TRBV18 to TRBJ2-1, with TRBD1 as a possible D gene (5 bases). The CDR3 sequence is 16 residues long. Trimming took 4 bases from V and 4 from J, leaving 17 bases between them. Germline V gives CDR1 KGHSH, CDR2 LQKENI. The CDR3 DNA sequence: TGTGCCAGCTCACAGGGTAGGGGTGAGAGGTACAATGAGCAGTTCTTC. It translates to CASSQGRGERYNEQFF.

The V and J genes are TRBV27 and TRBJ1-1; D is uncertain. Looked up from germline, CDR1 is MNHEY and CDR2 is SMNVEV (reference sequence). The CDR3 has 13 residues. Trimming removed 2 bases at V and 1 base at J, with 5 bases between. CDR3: CASSLPGNTEAFF. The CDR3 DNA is TGTGCCAGCAGTTTACCGGGGAACACTGAAGCTTTCTTT.

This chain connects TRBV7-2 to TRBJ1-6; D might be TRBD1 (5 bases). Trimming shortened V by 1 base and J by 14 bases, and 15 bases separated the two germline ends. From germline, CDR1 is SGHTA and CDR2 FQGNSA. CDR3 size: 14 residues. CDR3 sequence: CASSLVGALPTLHF. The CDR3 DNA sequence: TGTGCCAGCAGCTTAGTAGGGGCGCTACCCACCCTCCACTTT.

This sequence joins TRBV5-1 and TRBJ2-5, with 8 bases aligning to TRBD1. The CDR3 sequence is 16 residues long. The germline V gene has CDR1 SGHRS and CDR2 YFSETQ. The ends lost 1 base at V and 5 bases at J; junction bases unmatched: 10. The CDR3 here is CASSLSRTGMVETQYF. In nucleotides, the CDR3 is TGCGCCAGCAGCTTGTCCCGGACAGGGATGGTTGAGACCCAGTACTTC. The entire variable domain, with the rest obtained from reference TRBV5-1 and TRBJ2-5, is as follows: KAGVTQTPRYLIKTRGQQVTLSCSPISGHRSVSWYQQTPGQGLQFLFEYFSETQRNKGNFPGRFSGRQFSNSRSEMNVSTLELGDSALYLCASSLSRTGMVETQYFGPGTRLLVL.

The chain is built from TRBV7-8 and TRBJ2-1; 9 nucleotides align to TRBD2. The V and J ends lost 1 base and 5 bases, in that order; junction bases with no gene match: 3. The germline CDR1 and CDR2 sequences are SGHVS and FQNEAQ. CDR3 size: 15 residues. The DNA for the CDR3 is TGTGCCAGCAGCTTAGTGCGGGGGGGAAACAATGAGCAGTTCTTC. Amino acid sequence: CASSLVRGGNNEQFF.

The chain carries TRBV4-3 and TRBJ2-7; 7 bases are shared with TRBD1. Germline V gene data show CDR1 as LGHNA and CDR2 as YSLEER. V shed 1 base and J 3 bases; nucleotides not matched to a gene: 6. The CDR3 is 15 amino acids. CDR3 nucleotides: TGCGCCAGCAGCCAAGGTTTACAGGGGATCTACGAGCAGTACTTC. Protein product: CASSQGLQGIYEQYF.

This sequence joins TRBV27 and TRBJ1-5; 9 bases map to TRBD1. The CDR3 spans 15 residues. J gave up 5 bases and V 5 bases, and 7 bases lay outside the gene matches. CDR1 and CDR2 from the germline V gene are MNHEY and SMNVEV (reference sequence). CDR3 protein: CASSRTGAGYQPQHF. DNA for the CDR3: TGTGCCAGCAGTCGGACAGGGGCGGGATATCAGCCCCAGCATTTT.

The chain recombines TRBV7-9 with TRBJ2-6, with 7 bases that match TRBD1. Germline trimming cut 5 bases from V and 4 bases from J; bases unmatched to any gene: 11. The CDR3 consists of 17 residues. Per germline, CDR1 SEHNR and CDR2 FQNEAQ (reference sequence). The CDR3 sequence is CASSKTGNLAGANVLTF. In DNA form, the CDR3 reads TGTGCCAGCAGCAAGACAGGGAATCTGGCCGGGGCCAACGTCCTGACTTTC.

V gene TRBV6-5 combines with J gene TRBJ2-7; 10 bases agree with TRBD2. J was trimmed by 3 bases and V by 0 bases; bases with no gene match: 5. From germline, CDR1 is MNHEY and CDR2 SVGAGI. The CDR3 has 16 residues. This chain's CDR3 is CASSYSASGGVYEQYF. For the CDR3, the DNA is TGTGCCAGCAGTTACTCAGCCAGCGGGGGGGTCTACGAGCAGTACTTC.

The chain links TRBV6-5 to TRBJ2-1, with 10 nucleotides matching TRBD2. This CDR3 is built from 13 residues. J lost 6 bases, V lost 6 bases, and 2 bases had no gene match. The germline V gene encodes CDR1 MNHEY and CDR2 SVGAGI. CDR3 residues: CASRLAGSNEQFF. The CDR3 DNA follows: TGTGCCAGCAGACTAGCGGGGTCCAATGAGCAGTTCTTC.

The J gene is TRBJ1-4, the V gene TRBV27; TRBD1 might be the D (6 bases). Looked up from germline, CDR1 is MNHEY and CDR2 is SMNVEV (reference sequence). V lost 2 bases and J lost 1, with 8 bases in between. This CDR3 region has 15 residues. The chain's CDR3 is CASSLRGGTNEKLFF. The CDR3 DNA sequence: TGTGCCAGCAGTTTAAGGGGGGGAACTAATGAAAAACTGTTTTTT.

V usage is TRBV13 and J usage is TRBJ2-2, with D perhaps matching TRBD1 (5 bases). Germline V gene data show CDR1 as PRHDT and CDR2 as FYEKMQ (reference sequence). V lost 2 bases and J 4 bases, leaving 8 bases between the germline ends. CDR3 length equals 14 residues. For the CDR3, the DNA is TGTGCCAGCAGCTTAAGGACACTCACCGGGGAGCTGTTTTTT. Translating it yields CASSLRTLTGELFF.

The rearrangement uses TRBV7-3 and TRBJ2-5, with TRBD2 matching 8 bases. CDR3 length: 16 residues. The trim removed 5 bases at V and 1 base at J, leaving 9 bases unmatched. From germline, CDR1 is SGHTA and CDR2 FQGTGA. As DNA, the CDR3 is TGTGCCAGCAGCCCATTCGGGACTAGTCTCCAAGAGACCCAGTACTTC. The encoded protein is CASSPFGTSLQETQYF.

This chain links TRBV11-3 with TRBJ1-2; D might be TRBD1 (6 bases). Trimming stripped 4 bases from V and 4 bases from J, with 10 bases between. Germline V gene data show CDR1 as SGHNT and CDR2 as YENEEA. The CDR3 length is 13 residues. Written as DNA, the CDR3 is TGTGCCAGCAGCTCCAGGGGTGGCTATGGCTACACCTTC. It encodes CASSSRGGYGYTF.